The next 9 T cell receptor beta chains were all read from a single sample in a study of blood T cell repertoires in COVID-19. The repertoire was sequenced with immunoSEQ multiplex PCR; TCRdb's copy has only in-frame clones and lacks some. The repertoire holds 200,000 or so clones, with roughly 79% as singletons. The specimen sequenced was peripheral blood. The receptors were sampled from a human donor with acute or convalescent COVID-19. The donor label of this sample is uncertain.

V and J are TRBV3-1 (or the pseudogene TRBV3-2) and TRBJ1-2; TRBD1 agrees at 7 bases. The germline CDR1 and CDR2 sequences are LGHDT and YNNKEL (reference sequence). With 4 bases clipped from V and 7 bases from J, the junction kept 6 bases outside the gene matches. The CDR3 contains 13 residues. The CDR3 is CASSRQGNPGYTF. The CDR3 bases are TGTGCCAGCAGCCGACAGGGTAATCCTGGCTACACCTTC.

This sequence joins TRBV6-2 or TRBV6-3 and TRBJ2-6, with 9 bases fitting TRBD1. This CDR3 is 19 amino acids long. V gave up 0 bases and J gave up 0 bases; unmatched junction bases: 6. The germline gives CDR1 MNHEY, CDR2 SVGEGT. This CDR3 is CASSYSPGQGGSGANVLTF. CDR3 nucleotide sequence: TGTGCCAGCAGTTACTCTCCGGGACAGGGTGGCTCTGGGGCCAACGTCCTGACTTTC.

The chain combines TRBV20-1 with TRBJ1-1; unclear D gene. V lost 3 bases, J lost 0 bases, and 14 bases lay in between. The CDR3 runs 15 residues. Germline CDR1 DFQATT, CDR2 SNEGSKA (reference sequence). The CDR3, as DNA: TGCAGTGCTAGTAATGCGCTTTTTATGAACACTGAAGCTTTCTTT. It yields the protein CSASNALFMNTEAFF.

This chain connects TRBV19 to TRBJ1-1; D gene uncertain. Per the germline V gene, CDR1 is LNHDA and CDR2 is SQIVND (reference sequence). The CDR3 runs to 14 residues. Trimming pared 3 bases from V and 5 bases from J, leaving 13 bases between. The CDR3 DNA follows: TGTGCCAGTAGTATGCCAGGCCTGGGTACTGAAGCTTTCTTT. It translates to CASSMPGLGTEAFF.

V is TRBV27 and J is TRBJ1-4; 7 bases are shared with TRBD1. V shed 4 bases and J 5 bases; nucleotides not matched to a gene: 16. The CDR3 is made up of 18 amino acids. Germline lookup yields CDR1 MNHEY and CDR2 SMNVEV (reference sequence). The CDR3 here is CASSYRGFTHRRNEKLFF. DNA of the CDR3: TGTGCCAGCAGTTACAGGGGTTTTACCCATAGGAGAAATGAAAAACTGTTTTTT.

This clone was seen more than once but under ten times. The rearrangement joins TRBV6-5 to TRBJ2-5; weak D call: TRBD2 (5 bases). V lost 3 bases, J lost 4 bases, and 9 bases lay in between. The CDR3 extends over 13 amino acids. CDR1 MNHEY and CDR2 SVGAGI come from the germline V gene. The CDR3 nucleotides read TGTGCCAGCAGTTATAACCGGGGAGAGACCCAGTACTTC. Translated: CASSYNRGETQYF.

CDR3 DNA: TGTGCCAGCAGTTTCCTCCCACGTCCGGGACTACACAATGAGCAGTTCTTC. This encodes CASSFLPRPGLHNEQFF. This chain uses TRBV2 with TRBJ2-1, with 7 bases lining up with TRBD2. The CDR3 is made up of 17 amino acids. Germline CDR1 and CDR2: SNHLY and FYNNEI. The V gene end was trimmed by 5 bases and the J gene end by 5 bases; junction bases not matched to a gene: 15.

The chain couples TRBV29-1 to TRBJ2-1, with 9 nucleotides matching TRBD1. This CDR3 spans 14 amino acids. Germline assignment: CDR1 SQVTM and CDR2 ANQGSEA. The J segment lost 3 bases and the V segment lost 6 bases, leaving 6 bases of the junction unmatched. For the CDR3, the DNA is TGCAGCGTAGCCCGGGACAGGGTCTACAATGAGCAGTTCTTC. Amino acid sequence: CSVARDRVYNEQFF.

V gene TRBV6-1 combines with J gene TRBJ1-2; D not resolved. Germline-derived CDR1 and CDR2 are MNHNS and SASEGT. This CDR3 is 13 amino acids long. V was shortened by 2 bases and J by 5 bases, with 9 bases between the two germline ends. The CDR3 here is CASSEMGSYGYTF. CDR3 DNA: TGTGCCAGCAGTGAAATGGGCTCTTATGGCTACACCTTC.